This T cell receptor beta chain appears in the sequencing data of a study of T cells in Graves' hyperthyroidism and ophthalmopathy. Study results and caveats: The model made its ophthalmopathy prediction, and onset followed a median around 6.5 months later. Separating ophthalmopathy from stable hyperthyroidism was achieved by a 13 V-J model. Most clonotypes expanded in thyroid above 0.001 were likewise present in blood.

Amplified regions were TCR beta CDR3 sequences from RNA transcripts. The study used the HTBI primer set for a first-round RT-PCR of the TCR CDR3. MiXCR, applied by TCRdb to the multiplex PCR reads, yields one record per CDR3 protein. The sample has 550,000 to 700,000 distinct CDR3 sequences; more than 45% are singletons. Exclusion followed for patients with uncontrolled infection, other autoimmune disease, pregnancy or lactation. Concerning this clonotype itself: Its antigen is as yet unknown.

Germline V gene lookup returns CDR1 SGDLS and CDR2 YYNGEE. V lost 8 bases, J lost 8 bases, and 10 bases stayed unmatched. The CDR3 covers 14 residues. This TCR derives from an adult woman with Graves' disease, either hyperthyroidism or ophthalmopathy (not recorded which). The specimen was peripheral blood or thyroid tissue (not recorded which). The chain joins TRBV9 to TRBJ1-4, with 9 bases identical to TRBD1. The CDR3 DNA reads as TGTGCCAGTGGACCGGGACAGGGCGGCGAAAAACTGTTTTTT. It encodes CASGPGQGGEKLFF.